This record covers a single TCR beta chain. The target antigen is unknown. The method was immunoSEQ multiplex PCR; TCRdb's version includes in-frame clones alone and lacks a portion of them. The sample records 170,000 or so clones, roughly 87% being singletons. The record originates from a study of T cell responses to AZD1222 COVID-19 vaccine. V was pared by 4 bases and J by 3 bases, with 6 bases of the junction left unmatched. Germline V CDR1 and CDR2: SGHTA, FQGNSA. The CDR3 loop spans 16 amino acids. Overall study results and limits: Baseline serostatus was positive in only a handful of AZD1222 recipients. Spike-specific TCR breadth and depth went up after people got two AZD1222 doses. Donors were largely white British and mainly female; clonal diversity was possibly underestimated.

This chain joins TRBV7-2 and TRBJ2-1; 10 nucleotides line up with TRBD2. The receptor was derived from an adult in good health. Sequenced material: peripheral blood, taken on day 0 of AZD1222 vaccination. The CDR3 loop reads CASSSTSGQFYNEQFF. CDR3 nucleotides: TGTGCCAGCAGCTCGACTAGCGGGCAATTCTACAATGAGCAGTTCTTC.